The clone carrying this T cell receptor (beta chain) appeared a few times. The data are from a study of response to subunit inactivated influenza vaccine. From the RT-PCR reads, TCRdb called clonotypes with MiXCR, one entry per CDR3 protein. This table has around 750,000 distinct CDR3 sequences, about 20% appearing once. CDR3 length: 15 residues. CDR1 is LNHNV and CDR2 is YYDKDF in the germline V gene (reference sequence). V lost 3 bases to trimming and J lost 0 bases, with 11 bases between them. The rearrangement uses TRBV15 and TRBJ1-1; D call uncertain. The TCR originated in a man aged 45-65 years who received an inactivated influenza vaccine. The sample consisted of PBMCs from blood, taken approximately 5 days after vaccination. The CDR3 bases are TGTGCCACCAGCAGGGGCACCAGCCTGAACACTGAAGCTTTCTTT. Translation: CATSRGTSLNTEAFF.